These 28 T cell receptor beta chains originate from one sample sequenced in a study of early T cells in non-severe SARS-CoV-2 infection. TCRdb re-called the 5' RACE reads through MiXCR, storing one row per CDR3 protein. The sample has about 79,000 distinct CDR3 sequences; 10% to 12% are singletons. The sequencing sample was made of whole blood. These receptors were taken from an adult who was a healthcare worker with PCR-confirmed SARS-CoV-2 infection or an uninfected control (not recorded which).

A few counts support this clonotype. The CDR3 DNA reads as TGTGCCAGCAGTTGGGACAGAAACACTGAAGCTTTCTTT. Protein sequence: CASSWDRNTEAFF. The chain joins TRBV12-3 or TRBV12-4 to TRBJ1-1; the match to TRBD1 covers 7 bases. The V gene end was trimmed by 4 bases and the J gene end by 2 bases; junction bases not matched to a gene: 1. This CDR3 contains 13 residues.

The chain joins TRBV5-1 to TRBJ2-7; 7 nucleotides match TRBD1. V was pared by 4 bases and J by 3 bases, with 16 bases of the junction left unmatched. Germline lookup yields CDR1 SGHRS and CDR2 YFSETQ. CDR3 length: 17 residues. The CDR3 nucleotides are TGCGCCAGCAGCCTAATATCTAACCGGGACAGAGGCTACGAGCAGTACTTC. Translation gives CASSLISNRDRGYEQYF.

The chain couples TRBV6-2 or TRBV6-3 to TRBJ2-5; D is perhaps TRBD1 or TRBD2 (5 bases each). Germline V lookup: CDR1 MNHEY, CDR2 SVGEGT. The CDR3 loop spans 15 amino acids. V was shortened by 6 bases and J by 5 bases, with 19 bases between the two germline ends. CDR3 protein: CASSDVTGQPETQYF. The CDR3 nucleotides are TGTGCCAGCAGCGACGTGACGGGGCAGCCGGAGACCCAGTACTTC.

This chain links TRBV18 with TRBJ1-5; maybe TRBD1 (5 bases). CDR1 KGHSH and CDR2 LQKENI come from the germline V gene. V was pared by 6 bases and J by 1 base, with 25 bases between. The CDR3 contains 19 residues. The CDR3 loop is CASSSSFGGKEGSNQPQHF. The DNA of the CDR3 is TGTGCCAGCTCCTCAAGCTTCGGGGGAAAAGAGGGGAGCAATCAGCCCCAGCATTTT.

There are many counts of this clonotype. The chain uses TRBV21-1 and TRBJ2-1. TRBV21-1 has pseudogene status. CDR3 length: 14 residues. Here the CDR3 reads CASSSGPQSYEQFF. In DNA form, the CDR3 reads TGTGCCAGCAGCAGCGGACCCCAAAGCTATGAGCAGTTCTTC.

This clonotype was seen a few times. This rearrangement joins TRBV14 to TRBJ2-1, with D possibly matching TRBD1 (6 bases). The CDR3 contains 13 residues. Trimming removed 4 bases at V and 3 bases at J, with 7 bases between. Germline CDR1 is SGHDN and CDR2 is FVKESK. The CDR3 reads CASSRDIYNEQFF. The DNA of the CDR3 is TGTGCCAGCAGCCGGGACATCTACAATGAGCAGTTCTTC.

This clonotype has ten or more counts. The CDR3 spells CASSDGVGNQPQHF. In DNA form, the CDR3 reads TGTGCCAGTAGTGACGGGGTCGGCAATCAGCCCCAGCATTTT. This chain joins TRBV19 and TRBJ1-5; D is unresolved. Trimming shortened V by 5 bases and J by 2 bases, and 10 bases separated the two germline ends. The germline V gene encodes CDR1 LNHDA and CDR2 SQIVND (reference sequence). The CDR3 spans 14 residues. The whole variable domain, filled in from reference TRBV19 and TRBJ1-5, reads DGGITQSPKYLFRKEGQNVTLSCEQNLNHDAMYWYRQDPGQGLRLIYYSQIVNDFQKGDIAEGYSVSREKKESFPLTVTSAQKNPTAFYLCASSDGVGNQPQHFGDGTRLSIL.

The table lists this clonotype with many counts. This chain connects TRBV25-1 to TRBJ1-2; D is unclear. There are 16 residues in the CDR3. The germline V gene encodes CDR1 MGHDK and CDR2 SYGVNS. V lost 4 bases and J lost 4, with 19 bases in between. The CDR3 reads CASSGTDGPLLYGYTF. CDR3 in DNA: TGTGCCAGCAGTGGGACGGATGGCCCTCTCCTCTATGGCTACACCTTC.

The V and J genes are TRBV5-1 and TRBJ1-2; D perhaps matches TRBD1 (6 bases). Germline V gene data show CDR1 as SGHRS and CDR2 as YFSETQ. V dropped 3 bases and J dropped 4 bases, with 16 bases sitting between them. The CDR3 runs to 15 residues. The CDR3 sequence: CASSSQQGGSYGYTF. The DNA for the CDR3 is TGCGCCAGCAGCTCTCAACAGGGAGGAAGCTATGGCTACACCTTC.

Comments on this clonotype: A much larger clone differs by one base, so this may be a read error. The rearrangement joins TRBV28 to TRBJ1-1; TRBD1 is a possible D gene (5 bases). Trimming shortened V by 7 bases and J by 5 bases, and 20 bases separated the two germline ends. Per germline, CDR1 MDHEN and CDR2 SYDVKM. This CDR3 has 15 residues. The CDR3 sequence: CASIRKQWAGTEAFF. CDR3 nucleotide sequence: TGTGCCAGCATTAGAAAACAGTGGGCAGGGACTGAAGCTTTCTTT.

The chain joins TRBV7-2 to TRBJ2-3, with TRBD1 matching 10 bases. Germline trimming cut 4 bases from V and 3 bases from J; bases unmatched to any gene: 4. Germline V gene sequence: CDR1 SGHTA, CDR2 FQGNSA. The CDR3 totals 15 residues. The CDR3 bases are TGTGCCAGCAGCTACGGACAGGGGGTAACAGATACGCAGTATTTT. Translating gives CASSYGQGVTDTQYF.

The chain links TRBV18 to TRBJ2-7; 7 bases match TRBD1. The V segment lost 3 bases and the J segment 2 bases; nucleotides outside the gene matches: 4. The CDR3 sequence is 14 residues long. Per germline, CDR1 KGHSH and CDR2 LQKENI. The CDR3 DNA sequence: TGTGCCAGCTCACCGACGGGACAGCCCTACGAGCAGTACTTC. Its protein is CASSPTGQPYEQYF.

V gene TRBV29-1 combines with J gene TRBJ2-3; 10 bases match TRBD2. CDR3 length: 17 amino acids. Trimming cost V 0 bases and J 3 bases; bases outside gene matches: 9. In germline, CDR1 is SQVTM, CDR2 ANQGSEA. The CDR3 reads CSVEDHPGTSDTDTQYF. CDR3 in DNA: TGCAGCGTTGAAGATCACCCCGGGACTAGCGATACAGATACGCAGTATTTT.

The sample holds a few counts of this clonotype. This rearrangement joins TRBV6-2 or TRBV6-3 to TRBJ2-3, with a weak D call TRBD1 (6 bases). Trimming took off 7 bases at V and 0 bases at J, with 11 bases between the two ends. CDR1 is MNHEY and CDR2 is SVGEGT in the germline V gene. The CDR3 is 14 residues long. This CDR3 reads CASKGGQSTDTQYF. CDR3 DNA sequence: TGTGCCAGCAAAGGGGGACAAAGCACAGATACGCAGTATTTT.

This clonotype was detected many times. The V and J genes are TRBV5-1 and TRBJ1-2, with TRBD1 as a possible D gene (6 bases). From germline, CDR1 is SGHRS and CDR2 YFSETQ. The CDR3 contains 16 residues. V dropped 3 bases and J dropped 0 bases, with 15 bases sitting between them. CDR3 region: CASSSSTGGANYGYTF. CDR3 sequence (DNA): TGCGCCAGCAGCTCGTCGACAGGCGGAGCTAACTATGGCTACACCTTC.

The chain joins TRBV12-5 to TRBJ2-7, with D perhaps TRBD1 (6 bases). The CDR3 is made up of 16 amino acids. Germline V gene lookup returns CDR1 LGHNT and CDR2 FRNRAP. V lost 0 bases and J 3 bases, leaving 15 bases between the germline ends. The CDR3 nucleotides are TGTGCTAGTGGTTTGGTACTCCTCCGGGACATCTACGAGCAGTACTTC. It specifies CASGLVLLRDIYEQYF.

Many counts were recorded for this clonotype. Written as DNA, the CDR3 is TGTGCCAGCAGCCTACAGGGAGGGGGAGATACGCAGTATTTT. Translated: CASSLQGGGDTQYF. The V call is TRBV7-3, the J call TRBJ2-3, with D maybe TRBD2 (7 bases). V gave up 5 bases and J gave up 5 bases, with 14 bases separating them. The length of the CDR3 is 14 residues. Germline V CDR1 and CDR2: SGHTA, FQGTGA.

This clonotype was detected many times. The rearrangement uses TRBV7-2 and TRBJ1-4; weak D call: TRBD1 (6 bases). CDR1 is SGHTA, CDR2 FQGNSA, per germline. The CDR3 contains 13 residues. The germline V and J ends were trimmed by 5 bases and 10 bases, with 14 bases remaining between them. CDR3 amino acids: CASSPGRGVKLFF. For the CDR3, the DNA is TGTGCCAGCAGCCCGGGCAGGGGAGTAAAACTGTTTTTT.

This clonotype turned up a few times. The rearrangement links TRBV18 to TRBJ1-4; 8 bases are shared with TRBD1. Germline values: CDR1 KGHSH, CDR2 LQKENI. The CDR3 loop spans 13 amino acids. J lost 9 bases, V lost 5 bases, and 5 bases had no gene match. CDR3 sequence: CASSSDRVQKLFF. Written as DNA, the CDR3 is TGTGCCAGCTCATCGGACAGGGTACAAAAACTGTTTTTT.

This clonotype was recorded many times. J is TRBJ1-1 and V is TRBV6-4; D is undetermined. This CDR3 spans 13 amino acids. Germline lookup yields CDR1 MRHNA and CDR2 SNTAGT. V was pared by 0 bases and J by 4 bases, with 6 bases between. The DNA of the CDR3 is TGTGCCAGCAGTGACTCAGACACCACTGAAGCTTTCTTT. Translating it yields CASSDSDTTEAFF.

This clonotype has more than one count but fewer than ten. The rearrangement links TRBV3-1 to TRBJ1-1; 7 bases agree with TRBD1. CDR1 is LGHDT and CDR2 is YNNKEL in the germline V gene (reference sequence). V lost 4 bases, J lost 6 bases, and 11 bases stayed unmatched. This CDR3 is 15 amino acids long. The CDR3 region has the DNA TGTGCCAGCAGCCGAGGGAAGGGGGCGGGCGCTGAAGCTTTCTTT. Residues: CASSRGKGAGAEAFF.

This clonotype was seen ten or more times. The V gene is TRBV6-1, the J gene TRBJ2-3, with D perhaps TRBD1 (7 bases). V was clipped by 4 bases and J by 0 bases, with 17 bases between them. The CDR3 totals 17 residues. From germline, CDR1 is MNHNS and CDR2 SASEGT. The CDR3 is CASSVGRGVPSTDTQYF. The CDR3 coding sequence is TGTGCCAGCAGTGTGGGCAGGGGGGTTCCTAGCACAGATACGCAGTATTTT.

The chain has TRBV11-2 and TRBJ2-2; D may be TRBD2 (5 bases). Looked up from germline, CDR1 is SGHAT and CDR2 is FQNNGV. Trimming took 1 base from V and 0 from J, leaving 9 bases between them. CDR3 length: 16 amino acids. The CDR3 nucleotides read TGTGCCAGCAGCTTAGTCCCCGGGGCGAACACCGGGGAGCTGTTTTTT. Its translation is CASSLVPGANTGELFF.

This clonotype was detected only a few times. The rearrangement links TRBV29-1 to TRBJ1-1; D ambiguous. Trimming shortened V by 1 base and J by 3 bases, and 12 bases separated the two germline ends. CDR3 length equals 14 residues. Germline V gives CDR1 SQVTM, CDR2 ANQGSEA. CDR3 DNA sequence: TGCAGCGTTGAAGGGCCGGGTTCTCACACTGAAGCTTTCTTT. Its protein is CSVEGPGSHTEAFF.

This clonotype was detected ten times or more. V is TRBV4-1 and J is TRBJ1-1, with a weak D call TRBD1 (5 bases). The CDR3 is made up of 15 amino acids. In germline, CDR1 is MGHRA, CDR2 YSYEKL. Trimming left V 0 bases short and J 4 bases short, with 12 bases between. Here the CDR3 DNA reads TGCGCCAGCAGCCAAGATCGATCCGGGGGCACTGAAGCTTTCTTT. It yields the protein CASSQDRSGGTEAFF.

This clonotype was recorded a few times. V gene TRBV6-2 or TRBV6-3 combines with J gene TRBJ2-7; D not resolved. The germline V gene has CDR1 MNHEY and CDR2 SVGEGT. Between the trimmed V and J ends, which lost 2 bases and 3 bases, there was a span of 5 bases. This CDR3 is 12 amino acids long. CDR3 protein: CASSYLYYEQYF. CDR3 sequence (DNA): TGTGCCAGCAGTTACCTCTACTACGAGCAGTACTTC.

In its sample, this clonotype was seen many times. The chain uses TRBV15 and TRBJ1-4; perhaps TRBD1 as D (5 bases). The germline CDR1 and CDR2 sequences are LNHNV and YYDKDF (reference sequence). The CDR3 consists of 12 residues. V was clipped by 4 bases and J by 11 bases, with 11 bases between them. The CDR3 nucleotides are TGTGCCACCAGCACTGGGGAGGGGAAACTGTTTTTT. Encoded protein: CATSTGEGKLFF.

The rearrangement joins TRBV29-1 to TRBJ2-1; 7 bases agree with TRBD1. CDR1 and CDR2 from the germline V gene are SQVTM and ANQGSEA. J lost 0 bases, V lost 4 bases, and 12 bases had no gene match. This CDR3 spans 17 amino acids. The CDR3 reads CSVVGGDSPSSYNEQFF. The CDR3 DNA reads TGCAGCGTTGTAGGGGGCGATTCCCCTAGCTCCTACAATGAGCAGTTCTTC.